The entry that follows covers one T cell receptor (beta chain) sequence. This entry is derived from a study of blood T cell repertoires in COVID-19. Unmatched junction bases numbered 4, after V lost 5 bases and J lost 8 bases. CDR1 LGHNT and CDR2 FRNRAP come from the germline V gene. The CDR3 has 12 amino acids. Method: immunoSEQ multiplex PCR; TCRdb's copy keeps in-frame clones and lacks some. In the table there are more than 200,000 clones, 80% to 90% of which are singletons. The chain carries TRBV12-5 and TRBJ1-2; 8 nucleotides align to TRBD1. The receptor was derived from a woman in her twenties or thirties who had been exposed to COVID-19. Material: PBMCs or T cells enriched from blood (not recorded which). The CDR3 region is CASGNDRGGYTF. Written as DNA, the CDR3 is TGTGCTAGTGGTAACGACAGGGGAGGCTACACCTTC.